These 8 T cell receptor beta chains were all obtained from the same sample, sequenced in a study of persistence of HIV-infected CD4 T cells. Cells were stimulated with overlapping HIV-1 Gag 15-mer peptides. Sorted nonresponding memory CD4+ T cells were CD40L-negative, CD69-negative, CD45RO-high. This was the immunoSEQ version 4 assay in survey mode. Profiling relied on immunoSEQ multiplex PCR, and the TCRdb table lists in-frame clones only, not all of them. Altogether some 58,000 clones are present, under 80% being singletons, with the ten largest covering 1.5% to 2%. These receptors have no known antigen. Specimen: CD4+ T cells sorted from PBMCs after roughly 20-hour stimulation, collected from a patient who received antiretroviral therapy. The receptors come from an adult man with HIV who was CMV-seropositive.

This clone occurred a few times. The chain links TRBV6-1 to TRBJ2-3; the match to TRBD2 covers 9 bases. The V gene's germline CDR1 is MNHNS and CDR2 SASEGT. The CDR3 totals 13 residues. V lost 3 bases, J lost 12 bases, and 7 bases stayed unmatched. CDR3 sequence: CASSDPGLALQYF. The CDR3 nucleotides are TGTGCCAGCAGTGATCCGGGACTAGCCCTACAGTATTTT.

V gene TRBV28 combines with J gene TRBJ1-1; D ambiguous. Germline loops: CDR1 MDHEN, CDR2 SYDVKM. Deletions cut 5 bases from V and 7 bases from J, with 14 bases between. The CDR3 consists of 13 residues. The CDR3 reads CASSPHWTGEAFF. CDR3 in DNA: TGTGCCAGCAGTCCACATTGGACCGGTGAAGCTTTCTTT.

The CDR3 here is CASSLGTNYGYTF. The CDR3 coding sequence is TGTGCCAGCAGCTTAGGGACTAACTATGGCTACACCTTC. The chain employs TRBV7-2 and TRBJ1-2, with unresolved D. The CDR3 contains 13 residues. Germline CDR1 reads SGHTA; CDR2 reads FQGNSA. Trimming removed 1 base at V and 0 bases at J, with 3 bases between.

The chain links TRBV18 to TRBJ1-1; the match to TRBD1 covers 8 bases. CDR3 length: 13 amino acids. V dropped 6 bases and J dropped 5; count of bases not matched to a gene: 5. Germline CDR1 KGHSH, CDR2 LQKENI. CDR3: CASSPGQVTEAFF. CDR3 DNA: TGTGCCAGCTCCCCGGGACAGGTAACTGAAGCTTTCTTT.

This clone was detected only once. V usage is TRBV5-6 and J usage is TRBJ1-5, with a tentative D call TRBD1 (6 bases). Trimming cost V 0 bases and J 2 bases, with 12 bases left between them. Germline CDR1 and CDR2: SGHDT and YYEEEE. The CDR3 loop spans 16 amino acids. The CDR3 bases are TGTGCCAGCAGCTTGGCAGGGGCTGAGGGCAATCAGCCCCAGCATTTT. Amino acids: CASSLAGAEGNQPQHF.

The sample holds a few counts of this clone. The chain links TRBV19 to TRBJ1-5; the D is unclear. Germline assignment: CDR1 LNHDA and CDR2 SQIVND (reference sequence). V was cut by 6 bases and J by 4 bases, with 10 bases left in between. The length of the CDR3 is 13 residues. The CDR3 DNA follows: TGTGCCAGTAGCCCAACGATGAATCAGCCCCAGCATTTT. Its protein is CASSPTMNQPQHF.

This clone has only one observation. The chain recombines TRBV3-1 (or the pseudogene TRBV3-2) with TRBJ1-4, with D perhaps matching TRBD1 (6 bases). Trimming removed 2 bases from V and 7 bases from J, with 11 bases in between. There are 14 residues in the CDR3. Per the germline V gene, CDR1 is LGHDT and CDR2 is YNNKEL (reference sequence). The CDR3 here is CASSQRAGVEKLFF. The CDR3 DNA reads TGTGCCAGCAGCCAAAGGGCAGGGGTTGAAAAACTGTTTTTT.

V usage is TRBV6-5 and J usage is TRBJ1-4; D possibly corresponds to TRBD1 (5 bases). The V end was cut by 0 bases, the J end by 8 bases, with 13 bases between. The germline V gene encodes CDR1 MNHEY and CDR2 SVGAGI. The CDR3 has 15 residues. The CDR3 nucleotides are TGTGCCAGCAGTTACTCCGGGACCAGAGGAGAAAAACTGTTTTTT. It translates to CASSYSGTRGEKLFF.